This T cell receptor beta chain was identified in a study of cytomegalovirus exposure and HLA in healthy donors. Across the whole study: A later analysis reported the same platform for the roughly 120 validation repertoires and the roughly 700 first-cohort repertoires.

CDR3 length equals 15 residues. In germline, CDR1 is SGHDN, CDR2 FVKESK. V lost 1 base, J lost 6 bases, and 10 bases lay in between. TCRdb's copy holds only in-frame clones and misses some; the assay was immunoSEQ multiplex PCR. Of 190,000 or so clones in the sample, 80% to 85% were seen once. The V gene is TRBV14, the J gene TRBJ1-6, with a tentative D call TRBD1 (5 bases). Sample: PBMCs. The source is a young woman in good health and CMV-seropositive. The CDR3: CASSQGSQGNSPLHF. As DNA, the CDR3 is TGTGCCAGCAGCCAAGGTTCCCAGGGTAATTCACCCCTCCACTTT.